The 25 T cell receptor beta chains below were found in one sample sequenced in a study of cytomegalovirus exposure and HLA in healthy donors. Researchers ran the PCR with 60 Vbeta and 13 Jbeta primers. Only in-frame clones appear in the TCRdb table, and some are missing; sequencing was by immunoSEQ multiplex PCR. Seen here are 100,000 to 150,000 clones, about 80% observed once, and the top ten hold approximately 9%. Sequencing was carried out using PBMCs. Every receptor here comes from a man in his thirties or forties in good health and CMV-seropositive.

This clone was counted a single time. This chain links TRBV9 with TRBJ2-7; possible D gene TRBD2, 7 bases. Trimming stripped 0 bases from V and 3 bases from J, with 10 bases between. The CDR3 sequence is 14 residues long. Germline assignment: CDR1 SGDLS and CDR2 YYNGEE. This CDR3 reads CASSVAGGFYEQYF. CDR3 coding DNA: TGTGCCAGCAGCGTAGCGGGGGGCTTCTACGAGCAGTACTTC.

The chain couples TRBV30 to TRBJ1-2; 7 bases agree with TRBD1. V was pared by 5 bases and J by 5 bases, with 11 bases of the junction left unmatched. CDR1 and CDR2 (germline): GTSNPN, SVGIG (reference sequence). The CDR3 has 14 amino acids. CDR3 in amino acids: CAWENRGALYGYTF. The CDR3 DNA follows: TGTGCCTGGGAAAACAGGGGCGCCCTGTATGGCTACACCTTC.

The chain is built from TRBV7-8 and TRBJ2-7, with D possibly TRBD1 on 5 matching bases. Trimming pared 1 base from V and 4 bases from J, leaving 8 bases between. Looked up from germline, CDR1 is SGHVS and CDR2 is FQNEAQ. The CDR3 has 13 amino acids. The CDR3 DNA reads TGTGCCAGCAGCTTAGGTAGGGGATACGAGCAGTACTTC. Its protein is CASSLGRGYEQYF.

V usage is TRBV9 and J usage is TRBJ2-7; the D gene is possibly TRBD2 (5 bases). CDR1 is SGDLS, CDR2 YYNGEE, per germline. V gave up 0 bases and J gave up 4 bases, with 11 bases separating them. This CDR3 is 14 amino acids long. The CDR3 sequence: CASSVAPSPYEQYF. CDR3 coding DNA: TGTGCCAGCAGCGTAGCTCCTAGCCCGTACGAGCAGTACTTC.

The chain employs TRBV4-1 and TRBJ2-1; TRBD2 matches at 11 bases. Trimming took 2 bases from V and 5 from J; bases not matched to a gene: 8. CDR1 and CDR2 (germline): MGHRA, YSYEKL. This CDR3 has 17 amino acids. The CDR3 DNA sequence: TGCGCCAGCAGCCAACCCATACTAGCGGGGGTTCACAATGAGCAGTTCTTC. Its translation: CASSQPILAGVHNEQFF.

The V and J genes are TRBV5-1 and TRBJ2-3, with TRBD1 as a possible D gene (6 bases). The CDR3 has 14 residues. Germline V gene sequence: CDR1 SGHRS, CDR2 YFSETQ. V lost 0 bases to trimming and J lost 5 bases, with 10 bases between them. The CDR3 region is CASSLVQGIDTQYF. Here the CDR3 DNA reads TGCGCCAGCAGCTTGGTTCAGGGGATAGATACGCAGTATTTT. Drawing the rest from reference TRBV5-1 and TRBJ2-3, the complete variable domain is KAGVTQTPRYLIKTRGQQVTLSCSPISGHRSVSWYQQTPGQGLQFLFEYFSETQRNKGNFPGRFSGRQFSNSRSEMNVSTLELGDSALYLCASSLVQGIDTQYFGPGTRLTVL.

The chain joins TRBV9 to TRBJ2-1; TRBD2 matches 12 bases. Germline V gene data show CDR1 as SGDLS and CDR2 as YYNGEE. CDR3 length: 15 amino acids. After removal of 3 bases from V and 4 bases from J, the junction contained 2 bases not matched to a gene. The CDR3 sequence is CASSGLAGGYNEQFF. The CDR3, as DNA: TGTGCCAGCAGCGGGCTAGCGGGGGGGTACAATGAGCAGTTCTTC.

V gene TRBV19 combines with J gene TRBJ2-1, with D tentatively TRBD1 (5 bases). The V gene lost 3 bases and the J gene lost 6 bases, with 12 bases spanning the gap. In germline, CDR1 is LNHDA, CDR2 SQIVND (reference sequence). The CDR3 is made up of 14 amino acids. The CDR3 DNA reads TGTGCCAGTAGTATTAGGGGAAGGGTCAATGAGCAGTTCTTC. Translated, it gives CASSIRGRVNEQFF.

This clone occurred a few times. The chain joins TRBV6-1 to TRBJ1-1, with D unclear. Germline values: CDR1 MNHNS, CDR2 SASEGT. The CDR3 runs to 11 residues. The ends were cut back, 11 bases at V and 2 bases at J, with 9 bases in the middle. The CDR3 region is CASRINTEAFF. Written as DNA, the CDR3 is TGTGCCTCCAGGATTAACACTGAAGCTTTCTTT.

V gene TRBV10-1 combines with J gene TRBJ2-1, with 8 bases identical to TRBD2. The V segment lost 2 bases and the J segment 0 bases; nucleotides outside the gene matches: 3. The CDR3 runs to 16 residues. Germline V gives CDR1 WNHNN, CDR2 SYGVQD (reference sequence). The CDR3 here is CASSERRGVSYNEQFF. The CDR3, as DNA: TGCGCCAGCAGTGAGCGGCGGGGGGTCTCCTACAATGAGCAGTTCTTC.

CDR3 loop: CASSFEMNTEAFF. CDR3 in DNA: TGTGCCAGCAGTTTCGAGATGAACACTGAAGCTTTCTTT. The genes are TRBV6-5 and TRBJ1-1; no reliable D call. The CDR3 totals 13 residues. Trimming stripped 4 bases from V and 0 bases from J, with 6 bases between. The germline gives CDR1 MNHEY, CDR2 SVGAGI.

This chain uses TRBV4-1 with TRBJ2-7; D unclear. The CDR3 is 15 amino acids. Germline V CDR1 and CDR2: MGHRA, YSYEKL. Trimming shortened V by 0 bases and J by 2 bases, and 11 bases separated the two germline ends. In DNA form, the CDR3 reads TGCGCCAGCAGCCAAGATCGCCAGGCGCCCTACGAGCAGTACTTC. It is translated as CASSQDRQAPYEQYF.

The rearrangement links TRBV7-2 to TRBJ1-2; D may be TRBD1 (5 bases). Germline-derived CDR1 and CDR2 are SGHTA and FQGNSA. The length of the CDR3 is 12 residues. V lost 5 bases and J 4 bases, leaving 8 bases between the germline ends. CDR3 loop: CASSQGFYGYTF. The CDR3 region has the DNA TGTGCCAGCAGCCAGGGCTTCTATGGCTACACCTTC.

V and J are TRBV4-1 and TRBJ1-1; 10 bases map to TRBD1. V trimming: 4 bases; J trimming: 10 bases; junction bases outside the gene matches: 15. Germline assignment: CDR1 MGHRA and CDR2 YSYEKL. The CDR3 is 16 residues long. The CDR3 loop is CASSRILTGTGAAAFF. In nucleotides, the CDR3 is TGCGCCAGCAGCCGCATCCTGACCGGGACAGGGGCTGCAGCTTTCTTT.

This chain joins TRBV5-1 and TRBJ2-2; D is undetermined. Germline V gene lookup returns CDR1 SGHRS and CDR2 YFSETQ. V shed 0 bases and J shed 6 bases, with 6 bases lying between them. This CDR3 has 13 residues. The CDR3 sequence is CASSLDYSGELFF. The DNA of the CDR3 is TGCGCCAGCAGCTTGGACTATTCCGGGGAGCTGTTTTTT.

The genes are TRBV4-2 and TRBJ1-1, with D unresolved. Deletions cut 5 bases from V and 7 bases from J, with 17 bases between. The CDR3 runs to 14 residues. Germline V gene lookup returns CDR1 LGHNA and CDR2 YNFKEQ. CDR3 region: CASSDGSGVDEAFF. CDR3 nucleotides: TGTGCCAGCAGCGACGGGAGCGGGGTGGATGAAGCTTTCTTT.

The rearrangement joins TRBV4-2 to TRBJ2-3; TRBD2 matches at 10 bases. The CDR3 covers 17 residues. Germline V gene lookup returns CDR1 LGHNA and CDR2 YNFKEQ. V shed 0 bases and J 1 base; nucleotides not matched to a gene: 4. Here the CDR3 reads CASSQDLAGEGTDTQYF. CDR3 coding DNA: TGTGCCAGCAGCCAAGATCTAGCGGGGGAGGGCACAGATACGCAGTATTTT.

This chain uses TRBV6-4 with TRBJ2-3; 9 nucleotides agree with TRBD2. V shed 4 bases, J shed 0 bases, and the junction held 2 bases outside the gene matches. The CDR3 loop spans 15 amino acids. CDR1 MRHNA and CDR2 SNTAGT come from the germline V gene. CDR3: CASSGGGESTDTQYF. DNA of the CDR3: TGTGCCAGCAGTGGCGGGGGGGAGAGCACAGATACGCAGTATTTT.

This sequence joins TRBV6-5 and TRBJ1-3, with D maybe TRBD1 (5 bases). Germline lookup yields CDR1 MNHEY and CDR2 SVGAGI. Trimming stripped 4 bases from V and 1 base from J, with 11 bases between. The CDR3 is 15 amino acids. CDR3 nucleotides: TGTGCCAGCAGTTCCGATGACAGATCTGGAAACACCATATATTTT. Amino acid sequence: CASSSDDRSGNTIYF.

This chain connects TRBV6-1 to TRBJ2-7, with TRBD1 as a possible D gene (6 bases). The CDR3 covers 16 residues. Trimming removed 3 bases at V and 4 bases at J, with 19 bases between. In germline, CDR1 is MNHNS, CDR2 SASEGT. CDR3 sequence: CASSELRQAWPYEQYF. CDR3 bases: TGTGCCAGCAGTGAGTTAAGACAGGCCTGGCCTTACGAGCAGTACTTC.

This clone came up once. The rearrangement links TRBV10-3 to TRBJ1-3; TRBD1 might be the D (6 bases). V was trimmed by 6 bases and J by 4 bases, leaving 10 bases between them. Germline loops: CDR1 ENHRY, CDR2 SYGVKD. The CDR3 runs 13 residues. The CDR3 DNA sequence: TGTGCCATCAGACAGGGAACAGGAAACACCATATATTTT. Translating gives CAIRQGTGNTIYF.

The chain uses TRBV27 and TRBJ2-5, with 8 bases matching TRBD1. The DNA end favors TRBJ2-7, so the J call may be wrong. The length of the CDR3 is 12 residues. Germline V gives CDR1 MNHEY, CDR2 SMNVEV (reference sequence). DNA for the CDR3: TGTGCCAGCGAGGGTCAGGGGGCCGAGCAGTACTTC. Amino acid sequence: CASEGQGAEQYF.

V usage is TRBV27 and J usage is TRBJ2-1, with 8 bases that match TRBD1. This CDR3 has 15 amino acids. Germline CDR1 reads MNHEY; CDR2 reads SMNVEV (reference sequence). J was trimmed by 0 bases and V by 10 bases; bases with no gene match: 8. Here the CDR3 reads CATRQGPSSYNEQFF. The CDR3, as DNA: TGTGCCACGCGACAGGGGCCGAGCTCCTACAATGAGCAGTTCTTC.

The rearrangement links TRBV2 to TRBJ2-1; a possible D gene is TRBD1 (6 bases). V was pared by 3 bases and J by 5 bases, with 17 bases between. This CDR3 comprises 16 residues. CDR1 and CDR2 from the germline V gene are SNHLY and FYNNEI. Here the CDR3 DNA reads TGTGCCAGCAGTGAGTTGGGACACGGGGTCAACAATGAGCAGTTCTTC. Translated: CASSELGHGVNNEQFF.

The rearrangement links TRBV7-3 to TRBJ2-4; tentatively, D is TRBD2 (6 bases). The CDR3 covers 13 residues. The V gene lost 6 bases and the J gene lost 8 bases, with 14 bases spanning the gap. Germline loops: CDR1 SGHTA, CDR2 FQGTGA. The CDR3 reads CASSSGGGDIQYF. The DNA of the CDR3 is TGTGCCAGCAGTTCCGGGGGAGGTGACATTCAGTACTTC.